Each of the 20 T cell receptor beta chains below was sequenced from the same sample in a study of regulatory T cells in long-lasting Graves disease. Time point given: persistent/refractory GD, antithyroid drugs over 5 years with positive TRAb. Isolated PBMC RNA provided the starting material for the TCR library. CDR3 regions were amplified by Arm-PCR using iRepertoire HTBI primers to build TCR beta libraries. In TCRdb, the multiplex PCR reads were re-called with MiXCR into one record per CDR3 protein. Altogether roughly 470,000 distinct CDR3 sequences are present, less than 25% being singletons, with the ten largest covering about 8.3%. Sequenced here: peripheral blood mononuclear cells (PBMCs), sampled when the disease was refractory, from a patient treated with antithyroid drugs. All receptors come from a female donor with Graves disease.

The chain employs TRBV27 and TRBJ1-1; no firm D call. Germline CDR1 and CDR2: MNHEY and SMNVEV (reference sequence). CDR3 size: 15 residues. With 3 bases removed from V and 5 bases from J, the gap between germline ends came to 16 bases. CDR3 loop: CASSFQWAVGTEAFF. The DNA of the CDR3 is TGTGCCAGCAGTTTTCAGTGGGCTGTGGGGACTGAAGCTTTCTTT.

The sample holds many counts of this clonotype. J is TRBJ1-2 and V is TRBV20-1; weak D call: TRBD1 (6 bases). V dropped 6 bases and J dropped 4 bases, with 24 bases sitting between them. Looked up from germline, CDR1 is DFQATT and CDR2 is SNEGSKA (reference sequence). The CDR3 is 16 residues long. The CDR3 nucleotides are TGCAGTGCCCATAAAAAGGGGACACCGGCCGGCTATGGCTACACCTTC. It is translated as CSAHKKGTPAGYGYTF.

This clonotype has ten or more counts. The chain combines TRBV27 with TRBJ2-7, with D possibly being TRBD1 or TRBD2 (5 bases each). The CDR3 sequence is 13 residues long. Germline V gene data show CDR1 as MNHEY and CDR2 as SMNVEV (reference sequence). Between the trimmed V and J ends, which lost 3 bases and 3 bases, there was a span of 9 bases. CDR3 region: CASSFGADYEQYF. The CDR3 DNA follows: TGTGCCAGCAGTTTCGGGGCAGACTACGAGCAGTACTTC.

This chain uses TRBV19 with TRBJ2-7; D tentatively reads TRBD1 or TRBD2 (5 bases each). Trimming removed 3 bases from V and 1 base from J, with 13 bases in between. Germline V lookup: CDR1 LNHDA, CDR2 SQIVND (reference sequence). The CDR3 totals 15 residues. The CDR3 here is CASSIRDGASYEQYF. The CDR3, as DNA: TGTGCCAGTAGTATCCGGGACGGAGCGTCCTACGAGCAGTACTTC.

This clonotype was recorded at least ten times. V and J are TRBV6-1 and TRBJ2-2, with TRBD2 matching 8 bases. Germline V CDR1 and CDR2: MNHNS, SASEGT. The CDR3 covers 18 residues. The V and J ends lost 5 bases and 4 bases, in that order; junction bases with no gene match: 15. CDR3 loop: CASSRPVGLAGSTGELFF. In DNA, the CDR3 is TGTGCCAGCAGTCGGCCCGTGGGGCTAGCGGGCTCCACCGGGGAGCTGTTTTTT.

In this sample, this clonotype turned up a few times. This could be a read error, since a much larger clone is one nucleotide away. This sequence joins TRBV6-1 and TRBJ2-7, with 7 nucleotides matching TRBD2. CDR1 is MNHNS, CDR2 SASEGT, per germline. The CDR3 runs to 16 residues. Germline trimming cut 7 bases from V and 5 bases from J; bases unmatched to any gene: 17. The CDR3 sequence is CASKTTRDGRIDEQYF. CDR3 in DNA: TGTGCCAGCAAAACGACCCGGGACGGGAGGATTGACGAGCAGTACTTC.

This clonotype occurred a few times. This rearrangement joins TRBV5-8 to TRBJ1-1; a weak D match, TRBD1 (5 bases). Germline V gene sequence: CDR1 SGHTS, CDR2 YDEGEE. The CDR3 extends over 13 amino acids. V was pared by 0 bases and J by 5 bases, with 8 bases between. The CDR3 bases are TGTGCCAGCAGCTTGGGTTACAGGACTGAAGCTTTCTTT. Protein: CASSLGYRTEAFF.

In regard to this clonotype: A much more abundant neighbour one base away suggests this may be a read error. The V gene is TRBV11-1, the J gene TRBJ2-5; D is uncertain. The CDR3 is 16 amino acids. V was clipped by 5 bases and J by 7 bases, with 23 bases between them. Germline-derived CDR1 and CDR2 are SGHAT and FQDESV (reference sequence). CDR3 region: CASSPLHDPEQRTQYF. DNA for the CDR3: TGTGCCAGCAGCCCACTACATGACCCGGAGCAACGGACCCAGTACTTC.

In this sample, this clonotype turned up many times. J is TRBJ1-2 and V is TRBV10-2; perhaps TRBD1 as D (5 bases). V was clipped by 2 bases and J by 8 bases, with 21 bases between them. CDR3 length: 16 residues. The germline V gene has CDR1 WSHSY and CDR2 SAAADI. Here the CDR3 reads CASSETPGSSGHGYTF. DNA of the CDR3: TGCGCCAGCAGTGAGACCCCCGGGAGCTCGGGGCACGGCTACACCTTC.

This clonotype was detected many times. The CDR3 region is CASSFTASGGYTF. The CDR3 DNA reads TGTGCCAGCAGTTTTACAGCTTCGGGTGGCTACACCTTC. This chain uses TRBV28 with TRBJ1-2; D remains unclear. The V gene's germline CDR1 is MDHEN and CDR2 SYDVKM. CDR3 length: 13 amino acids. The ends were cut back, 3 bases at V and 7 bases at J, with 12 bases in the middle.

The genes are TRBV4-1 and TRBJ1-6; no clear D. Germline V lookup: CDR1 MGHRA, CDR2 YSYEKL. V lost 1 base and J lost 9, with 13 bases in between. CDR3 length: 15 amino acids. CDR3 sequence: CASSQVQVKGSPLHF. CDR3 DNA: TGCGCCAGCAGCCAAGTGCAGGTCAAGGGTTCACCCCTCCACTTT.

Points on this clonotype: A much larger clone sits a single nucleotide away, making a read error possible. The chain links TRBV12-3 or TRBV12-4 to TRBJ2-7, with D possibly matching TRBD2 (5 bases). Trimming removed 6 bases from V and 6 bases from J, with 18 bases in between. The CDR3 has 14 residues. DNA for the CDR3: TGTGCCAGCAGCGCCGAGGGATTTCCCCTCGAGCAGTACTTC. Translation: CASSAEGFPLEQYF.

The V gene is TRBV3-2, the J gene TRBJ1-1. TRBV3-2 constitutes a pseudogene. There are 15 residues in the CDR3. This chain's CDR3 is CASSQDRGKNTEAFF. CDR3 bases: TGTGCCAGCAGCCAAGACCGCGGGAAGAACACTGAAGCTTTCTTT.

This clonotype has just a few counts. The CDR3 nucleotides read TGCGCCAGCAGCACGGACTCGACGAACACCGGGGAGCTGTTTTTT. It yields the protein CASSTDSTNTGELFF. The chain employs TRBV5-1 and TRBJ2-2; maybe TRBD2 (5 bases). Germline V gene lookup returns CDR1 SGHRS and CDR2 YFSETQ. The CDR3 extends over 15 amino acids. The ends were cut back, 4 bases at V and 0 bases at J, with 10 bases in the middle.

This clonotype was detected only a few times. The V call is TRBV5-4, the J call TRBJ2-3; 14 nucleotides align to TRBD2. The CDR3 extends over 17 amino acids. In germline, CDR1 is SGHNT, CDR2 YYREEE (reference sequence). V lost 4 bases and J lost 6; bases outside the gene matches: 10. CDR3 in DNA: TGTGCCAGCAGCCCTCCGGGACTAGCGGGAGTCAGTGATACGCAGTATTTT. Its translation: CASSPPGLAGVSDTQYF. Looking up the rest from reference TRBV5-4 and TRBJ2-3 gives the full variable domain: ETGVTQSPTHLIKTRGQQVTLRCSSQSGHNTVSWYQQALGQGPQFIFQYYREEENGRGNFPPRFSGLQFPNYSSELNVNALELDDSALYLCASSPPGLAGVSDTQYFGPGTRLTVL.

In its sample, this clonotype was seen many times. This rearrangement joins TRBV27 to TRBJ2-3; possibly TRBD1 for D (5 bases). Trimming stripped 6 bases from V and 1 base from J, with 14 bases between. CDR1 is MNHEY, CDR2 SMNVEV, per germline (reference sequence). The CDR3 consists of 15 residues. CDR3: CASSQVRERTDTQYF. CDR3 coding DNA: TGTGCCAGCAGCCAAGTCAGGGAACGCACAGATACGCAGTATTTT.

Many counts were recorded for this clonotype. V and J are TRBV12-3 or TRBV12-4 and TRBJ1-1; D is perhaps TRBD1 (6 bases). The V and J ends lost 3 bases and 7 bases respectively, with 15 bases between them. This CDR3 is built from 14 residues. CDR3 sequence reads: CASSFPGHSFEAFF. The CDR3 DNA reads as TGTGCCAGCAGTTTCCCGGGACATTCATTTGAAGCTTTCTTT.

This chain joins TRBV28 and TRBJ2-1; TRBD2 agrees at 8 bases. V trimming: 3 bases; J trimming: 0 bases; junction bases outside the gene matches: 10. The CDR3 is 18 residues long. Per germline, CDR1 MDHEN and CDR2 SYDVKM. This chain's CDR3 is CASSFRLAGNSSYNEQFF. The CDR3 DNA reads TGTGCCAGCAGTTTTCGGTTAGCGGGAAACAGCTCCTACAATGAGCAGTTCTTC.

This sequence joins TRBV6-2 or TRBV6-3 and TRBJ2-7; D may be TRBD1 (6 bases). The CDR3 contains 14 residues. Looked up from germline, CDR1 is MNHEY and CDR2 is SVGEGT. Trimming removed 4 bases at V and 7 bases at J, with 17 bases between. CDR3 residues: CASSFSTGPWEQYF. CDR3 DNA: TGTGCCAGCAGTTTTAGCACAGGGCCCTGGGAGCAGTACTTC.

J is TRBJ2-7 and V is TRBV28; 9 positions match TRBD1. J was trimmed by 5 bases and V by 7 bases; bases with no gene match: 9. The CDR3 runs to 14 residues. The germline gives CDR1 MDHEN, CDR2 SYDVKM. In nucleotides, the CDR3 is TGTGCCAGCAAAACCGGGACAGGGATCCACGAGCAGTACTTC. Translated: CASKTGTGIHEQYF. Drawing the rest from reference TRBV28 and TRBJ2-7, the complete variable domain is DVKVTQSSRYLVKRTGEKVFLECVQDMDHENMFWYRQDPGLGLRLIYFSYDVKMKEKGDIPEGYSVSREKKERFSLILESASTNQTSMYLCASKTGTGIHEQYFGPGTRLTVT.